This entry lists 14 T cell receptor beta chains sequenced from one sample in a study of vaccination and CD4 T cells after COVID-19. The antigens of these receptors remain unknown. This sample's treatment: approximately nine-day PBMC culture with coronavirus spike peptide pools or control peptides (ViraFEST assay). An Oncomine TCR Beta short-read assay was used to sequence the DNA from cultured CD4+ T cells. TCRdb used MiXCR to reprocess the PCR reads, holding one entry per CDR3 protein. The table records around 19,000 distinct CDR3 sequences, 70% of them present only once. Sequencing was carried out using CD4+ T cells from blood, cultured in vitro. The receptor set was obtained from a human donor who had recovered from COVID-19.

J is TRBJ2-5 and V is TRBV6-4; 7 bases agree with TRBD2. J was trimmed by 3 bases and V by 0 bases; bases with no gene match: 4. The germline V gene has CDR1 MRHNA and CDR2 SNTAGT. The CDR3 covers 15 residues. The CDR3 DNA is TGTGCCAGCAGTGACTCGGGGGGGGGAAAAGAGACCCAGTACTTC. Translating gives CASSDSGGGKETQYF.

This sequence joins TRBV20-1 and TRBJ2-7; weak D call: TRBD1 (5 bases). V was clipped by 4 bases and J by 4 bases, with 14 bases between them. The germline V gene has CDR1 DFQATT and CDR2 SNEGSKA (reference sequence). CDR3 length: 13 amino acids. This chain's CDR3 is CSANPTQGYEQYF. The CDR3 DNA is TGCAGTGCTAACCCCACCCAGGGATACGAGCAGTACTTC.

The chain is built from TRBV19 and TRBJ2-5; 11 bases line up with TRBD2. The CDR3 has 17 residues. Trimming at V came to 4 bases and at J to 0 bases, leaving 7 bases not matched to a gene. The germline gives CDR1 LNHDA, CDR2 SQIVND (reference sequence). The CDR3 DNA reads TGTGCCAGTAGTAAGGCTAGCGGGGGGTCGTACCAAGAGACCCAGTACTTC. This encodes CASSKASGGSYQETQYF.

This chain uses TRBV28 with TRBJ1-2; no reliable D call. The CDR3 length is 14 residues. V lost 1 base and J 3 bases, leaving 9 bases between the germline ends. The V gene's germline CDR1 is MDHEN and CDR2 SYDVKM. The CDR3 DNA is TGTGCCAGCAGTTTATTACTGGAATACTATGGCTACACCTTC. This codes for CASSLLLEYYGYTF.

In its sample, this clonotype was seen a few times. The V gene is TRBV7-9, the J gene TRBJ1-2, with TRBD1 matching 7 bases. CDR1 and CDR2 from the germline V gene are SEHNR and FQNEAQ (reference sequence). This CDR3 has 19 amino acids. Trimming took 3 bases from V and 2 from J; bases not matched to a gene: 18. The CDR3 DNA sequence: TGTGCCAGCAGCTTCTACGGTCAGAAGGACAGGCAAATCAACTATGGCTACACCTTC. As protein: CASSFYGQKDRQINYGYTF.

The rearrangement uses TRBV20-1 and TRBJ1-6; 8 bases map to TRBD1. Germline loops: CDR1 DFQATT, CDR2 SNEGSKA (reference sequence). The CDR3 length is 12 residues. Germline trimming cut 6 bases from V and 8 bases from J; bases unmatched to any gene: 3. CDR3 coding DNA: TGCAGTGCCCAGACAGGGGATTCACCCCTCCACTTT. Residues: CSAQTGDSPLHF.

The chain carries TRBV7-9 and TRBJ2-5, with TRBD1 matching over 8 bases. V was pared by 0 bases and J by 5 bases, with 5 bases of the junction left unmatched. Per germline, CDR1 SEHNR and CDR2 FQNEAQ (reference sequence). The CDR3 totals 15 residues. CDR3 nucleotide sequence: TGTGCCAGCAGCTTAGCCCGACAGGGGATGGAGACCCAGTACTTC. This gives the protein CASSLARQGMETQYF.

The chain couples TRBV27 to TRBJ1-2, with TRBD1 identical over 7 bases. Germline CDR1 and CDR2: MNHEY and SMNVEV (reference sequence). The CDR3 consists of 15 residues. V dropped 5 bases and J dropped 4; count of bases not matched to a gene: 10. The CDR3: CASSPRQGRGYGYTF. DNA for the CDR3: TGTGCCAGCAGTCCCCGACAGGGTAGGGGCTATGGCTACACCTTC.

The rearrangement links TRBV7-2 to TRBJ2-3; D is possibly TRBD2 (5 bases). Trimming left V 5 bases short and J 4 bases short, with 16 bases between. Per the germline V gene, CDR1 is SGHTA and CDR2 is FQGNSA. The CDR3 has 15 residues. The CDR3 is CASSQDSTLSDTQYF. CDR3 sequence (DNA): TGTGCCAGCAGCCAGGACTCCACCCTCTCAGATACGCAGTATTTT.

The V call is TRBV20-1, the J call TRBJ1-5; TRBD1 matches 7 bases. Germline V gene lookup returns CDR1 DFQATT and CDR2 SNEGSKA (reference sequence). This CDR3 has 14 residues. With V trimmed by 6 bases and J by 1 base, 6 bases remained unmatched. CDR3: CSATRQGSNQPQHF. Here the CDR3 DNA reads TGCAGTGCCACCCGACAGGGAAGCAATCAGCCCCAGCATTTT.

V usage is TRBV19 and J usage is TRBJ1-1, with 10 nucleotides matching TRBD1. V gave up 5 bases and J gave up 3 bases; unmatched junction bases: 6. This CDR3 region has 15 residues. Germline V gene data show CDR1 as LNHDA and CDR2 as SQIVND (reference sequence). The CDR3 reads CASSRQDRGYTEAFF. CDR3 DNA sequence: TGTGCCAGTAGTCGGCAGGACAGGGGGTACACTGAAGCTTTCTTT.

This clonotype was counted only a few times. The chain combines TRBV20-1 with TRBJ1-6, with no clear D. This CDR3 has 13 amino acids. V dropped 3 bases and J dropped 6 bases, with 9 bases sitting between them. Germline V gene data show CDR1 as DFQATT and CDR2 as SNEGSKA (reference sequence). CDR3 bases: TGCAGTGCTAGTTGGCAGGCTAATTCACCCCTCCACTTT. Translating gives CSASWQANSPLHF.

This clonotype has just a few counts. The chain recombines TRBV7-2 with TRBJ1-2; D not certain. Trimming stripped 5 bases from V and 0 bases from J, with 7 bases between. From germline, CDR1 is SGHTA and CDR2 FQGNSA. The CDR3 consists of 13 residues. This CDR3 is CASSQYTNYGYTF. As DNA, the CDR3 is TGTGCCAGCAGCCAATATACTAACTATGGCTACACCTTC. The full variable domain, its missing parts supplied by reference TRBV7-2 and TRBJ1-2, is GAGVSQSPSNKVTEKGKDVELRCDPISGHTALYWYRQSLGQGLEFLIYFQGNSAPDKSGLPSDRFSAERTGGSVSTLTIQRTQQEDSAVYLCASSQYTNYGYTFGSGTRLTVV.

V and J are TRBV7-9 and TRBJ2-7, with 7 bases aligning to TRBD2. Germline loops: CDR1 SEHNR, CDR2 FQNEAQ (reference sequence). The CDR3 is made up of 14 amino acids. V lost 6 bases, J lost 5 bases, and 10 bases stayed unmatched. The chain's CDR3 is CASRQNGRGDEQYF. CDR3 in DNA: TGTGCCAGCAGACAGAACGGTCGGGGGGACGAGCAGTACTTC.